This T cell receptor beta chain was recovered during a study of cytotoxic CD8 clonotypes in ibrutinib-treated CLL. Study-level results: Baseline clonality, above age-matched healthy donor levels, tracked circulating CD8+ T-cell counts.

Note on this clone: The antigen remains unidentified.

The CDR3 consists of 13 residues. Germline lookup yields CDR1 GTSNPN and CDR2 SVGIG (reference sequence). V lost 2 bases and J lost 0; bases outside the gene matches: 1. The repertoire was sequenced with immunoSEQ multiplex PCR; TCRdb's copy has only in-frame clones and lacks some. The sample consists of some 300,000 clones, 80% of them appearing once. Cryopreserved PBMCs were the source of around 2 micrograms of genomic DNA, which went to TCR beta libraries. This chain uses TRBV30 with TRBJ2-7; 7 bases line up with TRBD2. Sequenced material: PBMCs, taken before ibrutinib treatment. This clonotype originated in a human donor with chronic lymphocytic leukemia. Here the CDR3 reads CAWSSGNSYEQYF. The CDR3 nucleotides read TGTGCCTGGAGTAGCGGGAACTCCTACGAGCAGTACTTC. The full variable domain, rest sourced from reference TRBV30 and TRBJ2-7, is SQTIHQWPATLVQPVGSPLSLECTVEGTSNPNLYWYRQAAGRGLQLLFYSVGIGQISSEVPQNLSASRPQDRQFILSSKKLLLSDSGFYLCAWSSGNSYEQYFGPGTRLTVT.